A single sample is the source of the 27 T cell receptor beta chains below, sequenced in a study of Graves' ophthalmopathy and Graves' hyperthyroidism. CDR3 regions of TCR beta were amplified from RNA transcripts. RT-PCR with HTBI primers came first, then second-round multiplex PCR. TCRdb re-called the multiplex PCR reads through MiXCR, storing one row per CDR3 protein. The repertoire consists of 30,000 to 50,000 distinct CDR3 sequences, with roughly 50% occurring once and the leading ten covering under 30%. The sequenced material came from peripheral blood. The origin of the receptors is an adult woman with stable Graves' hyperthyroidism.

This chain uses TRBV9 with TRBJ1-1; D not certain. Germline V lookup: CDR1 SGDLS, CDR2 YYNGEE. Trimming shortened V by 0 bases and J by 8 bases, and 8 bases separated the two germline ends. The CDR3 is 12 amino acids. Here the CDR3 DNA reads TGTGCCAGCAGCGTAGGTCACATGGAAGCTTTCTTT. Protein product: CASSVGHMEAFF.

The chain is built from TRBV29-1 and TRBJ2-7, with 9 bases identical to TRBD2. CDR1 is SQVTM and CDR2 is ANQGSEA in the germline V gene. The CDR3 has 16 residues. After removal of 1 base from V and 2 bases from J, the junction contained 9 bases not matched to a gene. The CDR3 loop is CSVEGWLAGPPYEQYF. The CDR3 region has the DNA TGCAGCGTTGAAGGTTGGCTAGCGGGACCACCCTACGAGCAGTACTTC.

This sequence joins TRBV20-1 and TRBJ2-7; 7 nucleotides match TRBD1. The CDR3 is made up of 14 amino acids. CDR1 and CDR2 from the germline V gene are DFQATT and SNEGSKA (reference sequence). The J segment lost 3 bases and the V segment lost 2 bases, leaving 7 bases of the junction unmatched. This chain's CDR3 is CSARTGTAGYEQYF. The CDR3 DNA reads TGCAGTGCTAGAACCGGGACAGCTGGCTACGAGCAGTACTTC.

The table lists this clonotype with many counts. This chain uses TRBV7-9 with TRBJ1-1; TRBD1 might be the D (5 bases). This CDR3 comprises 14 residues. Germline CDR1 reads SEHNR; CDR2 reads FQNEAQ (reference sequence). V lost 0 bases to trimming and J lost 1 base, with 6 bases between them. The CDR3 loop reads CASSLAGANTEAFF. DNA for the CDR3: TGTGCCAGCAGCTTAGCCGGGGCGAACACTGAAGCTTTCTTT.

The V gene is TRBV7-9, the J gene TRBJ1-6, with D hard to call. The germline V gene encodes CDR1 SEHNR and CDR2 FQNEAQ (reference sequence). This CDR3 is built from 15 residues. The V and J ends lost 1 base and 7 bases respectively, with 11 bases between them. The CDR3 protein is CASSLGTHGNSPLHF. For the CDR3, the DNA is TGTGCCAGCAGCTTAGGGACCCACGGGAATTCACCCCTCCACTTT.

The chain recombines TRBV7-9 with TRBJ2-5; 9 bases align to TRBD1. Germline values: CDR1 SEHNR, CDR2 FQNEAQ (reference sequence). V shed 5 bases, J shed 4 bases, and the junction held 8 bases outside the gene matches. CDR3 length: 15 amino acids. As DNA, the CDR3 is TGTGCCAGCAGCCCCAGGACAGGGGCGGTAGAGACCCAGTACTTC. Translating gives CASSPRTGAVETQYF.

This clonotype came up a few times. The chain joins TRBV7-9 to TRBJ2-1; TRBD2 agrees at 7 bases. The CDR3 totals 15 residues. J was trimmed by 6 bases and V by 2 bases; bases with no gene match: 7. The germline V gene has CDR1 SEHNR and CDR2 FQNEAQ (reference sequence). The CDR3 sequence: CASSLTAGAGNEQFF. In nucleotides, the CDR3 is TGTGCCAGCAGCTTAACGGCGGGAGCGGGCAATGAGCAGTTCTTC. The whole variable domain, filled in from reference TRBV7-9 and TRBJ2-1, reads DTGVSQNPRHKITKRGQNVTFRCDPISEHNRLYWYRQTLGQGPEFLTYFQNEAQLEKSRLLSDRFSAERPKGSFSTLEIQRTEQGDSAMYLCASSLTAGAGNEQFFGPGTRLTVL.

The CDR3, as DNA: TGTGCCAGCAGCGGACAGGGGGCCGGGTACGAGCAGTACTTC. Residues: CASSGQGAGYEQYF. V and J are TRBV7-2 and TRBJ2-7; 11 nucleotides align to TRBD1. In germline, CDR1 is SGHTA, CDR2 FQGNSA. This CDR3 comprises 14 residues. V was clipped by 5 bases and J by 4 bases; unmatched bases: 4.

This clonotype came up many times. This sequence joins TRBV5-1 and TRBJ2-2, with no clear D. V was shortened by 1 base and J by 1 base, with 5 bases between the two germline ends. CDR3 size: 14 residues. In germline, CDR1 is SGHRS, CDR2 YFSETQ. Here the CDR3 DNA reads TGCGCCAGCAGCTTGTTGCAGAACACCGGGGAGCTGTTTTTT. This gives the protein CASSLLQNTGELFF.

This clonotype was seen ten or more times. The V call is TRBV20-1, the J call TRBJ1-1; D is unclear. The germline V gene has CDR1 DFQATT and CDR2 SNEGSKA (reference sequence). With 3 bases removed from V and 3 bases from J, the gap between germline ends came to 17 bases. CDR3 length equals 15 residues. CDR3 coding DNA: TGCAGTGCTAGGGCCCTTGAAGGGATTTACACTGAAGCTTTCTTT. Its translation: CSARALEGIYTEAFF.

On this clonotype: One base away lies a much larger clone, so this may be a sequencing read error. V gene TRBV11-3 combines with J gene TRBJ2-3, with 11 bases lining up with TRBD2. This CDR3 contains 15 residues. CDR1 is SGHNT and CDR2 is YENEEA in the germline V gene. DNA for the CDR3: TGTGCCAGCAGCAATAGCGGGAGGGCCACAGATGCGCAGTATTTT. Its protein is CASSNSGRATDAQYF.

J is TRBJ2-5 and V is TRBV20-1; TRBD2 aligns across 12 bases. The germline gives CDR1 DFQATT, CDR2 SNEGSKA (reference sequence). This CDR3 is 15 amino acids long. J was trimmed by 6 bases and V by 6 bases; bases with no gene match: 11. The CDR3 DNA reads as TGCAGTGCGGCTCCTAGCGGGAGGGCCTTGCAGACCCAGTACTTC. Protein product: CSAAPSGRALQTQYF.

This clonotype came up a few times. A junction end diverges from the germline sequence, so it may reflect a read error. The chain has TRBV29-1 and TRBJ2-7; weak D call: TRBD2 (6 bases). CDR3 length: 12 residues. Germline V gene sequence: CDR1 SQVTM, CDR2 ANQGSEA. CDR3 amino acids: CSVGQVGGELYF. The CDR3 DNA is TGCAGCGTTGGCCAAGTTGGCGGGGAGCTGTACTTC.

Many counts were recorded for this clonotype. The chain employs TRBV12-3 or TRBV12-4 and TRBJ1-5; 9 positions agree with TRBD1. The CDR3 contains 17 residues. J gave up 2 bases and V 3 bases, and 8 bases lay outside the gene matches. The CDR3, as DNA: TGTGCCAGCAGTTTGGGACAGGGCGAACGACGCAATCAGCCCCAGCATTTT. Encoded protein: CASSLGQGERRNQPQHF.

This clonotype was found many times. Given a much more abundant clone one base away, this may be a read error. The V call is TRBV2, the J call TRBJ1-4; D is perhaps TRBD1 (6 bases). Germline V gene data show CDR1 as SNHLY and CDR2 as FYNNEI. Trimming cost V 7 bases and J 6 bases, with 15 bases left between them. This CDR3 is built from 14 residues. For the CDR3, the DNA is TGTGCCAGCATTCAGGACAGTTTTCATGAAAAACTGTTTTTT. Translating it yields CASIQDSFHEKLFF.

V is TRBV20-1 and J is TRBJ1-2; 8 positions match TRBD1. This CDR3 is built from 14 residues. Germline loops: CDR1 DFQATT, CDR2 SNEGSKA (reference sequence). The junction had 12 bases not matched to a gene; V was cut back by 5 bases and J by 7 bases. The CDR3 DNA follows: TGCAGTGCTCAGGGTACCCAGGGGGCGGGTGGCTACACCTTC. The encoded protein is CSAQGTQGAGGYTF.

This clonotype was observed a handful of times. J is TRBJ2-5 and V is TRBV6-6; 11 nucleotides align to TRBD1. V trimming: 4 bases; J trimming: 5 bases; junction bases outside the gene matches: 3. This CDR3 has 14 amino acids. Germline V gene lookup returns CDR1 MNHNY and CDR2 SVGAGI (reference sequence). The CDR3 coding sequence is TGTGCCAGCAGTTTCGGACAGGGGGCTGAGACCCAGTACTTC. It codes for CASSFGQGAETQYF.

This clonotype was seen only a few times. The chain employs TRBV29-1 and TRBJ1-1, with 9 bases aligning to TRBD1. This CDR3 has 14 amino acids. Germline V gene sequence: CDR1 SQVTM, CDR2 ANQGSEA. The V and J ends lost 7 bases and 0 bases, in that order; junction bases with no gene match: 6. The CDR3 spells CSDGGQGLNTEAFF. CDR3 coding DNA: TGCAGCGACGGGGGACAGGGACTGAACACTGAAGCTTTCTTT. Full variable domain (missing parts from reference TRBV29-1 and TRBJ1-1): SAVISQKPSRDICQRGTSLTIQCQVDSQVTMMFWYRQQPGQSLTLIATANQGSEATYESGFVIDKFPISRPNLTFSTLTVSNMSPEDSSIYLCSDGGQGLNTEAFFGQGTRLTVV.

This chain connects TRBV12-3 or TRBV12-4 to TRBJ2-2; D is possibly TRBD1 or TRBD2 (6 bases each). This CDR3 contains 16 residues. The germline V and J ends were trimmed by 5 bases and 1 base, with 14 bases remaining between them. As DNA, the CDR3 is TGTGCCAGCAGTCCGAGAGGGGGGAGGAACACCGGGGAGCTGTTTTTT. The encoded protein is CASSPRGGRNTGELFF.

This clonotype was recorded at least ten times. The chain uses TRBV5-1 and TRBJ2-3; the D gene is possibly TRBD1 (5 bases). V lost 3 bases and J 1 base, leaving 12 bases between the germline ends. CDR3 length equals 15 residues. CDR1 is SGHRS and CDR2 is YFSETQ in the germline V gene. In DNA form, the CDR3 reads TGCGCCAGCAGCTCTATCCAGGGCGGCACAGATACGCAGTATTTT. Amino acids: CASSSIQGGTDTQYF.

For this clonotype: This CDR3 is missing its conserved last phenylalanine or tryptophan, likely due to a read error. The chain links TRBV29-1 to TRBJ1-1; D is possibly TRBD1 (5 bases). The CDR3 length is 13 residues. Germline loops: CDR1 SQVTM, CDR2 ANQGSEA. The V gene lost 6 bases and the J gene lost 6 bases, with 17 bases spanning the gap. CDR3 sequence (DNA): TGCAGCGTGGCCCGGGGGGGAGGGCCTGAAGCTTTCCTT. Protein: CSVARGGGPEAFL.

This clonotype occurred many times. The chain is built from TRBV7-8 and TRBJ1-2; D call uncertain. Germline loops: CDR1 SGHVS, CDR2 FQNEAQ. The CDR3 is made up of 16 amino acids. The V and J ends lost 5 bases and 2 bases respectively, with 18 bases between them. The DNA for the CDR3 is TGTGCCAGCAGCCTCCTATACGGGCCAAGAAACTATGGCTACACCTTC. This gives the protein CASSLLYGPRNYGYTF.

This clonotype was picked up many times. The rearrangement uses TRBV28 and TRBJ1-5; D is uncertain. Looked up from germline, CDR1 is MDHEN and CDR2 is SYDVKM. The CDR3 runs 15 residues. Trimming cost V 3 bases and J 7 bases, with 16 bases left between them. The CDR3 DNA sequence: TGTGCCAGCAGTTTCCCAACCGCGGGAGACCAGCCCCAGCATTTT. Protein product: CASSFPTAGDQPQHF.

The chain joins TRBV7-8 to TRBJ2-5, with 14 bases identical to TRBD2. This CDR3 region has 18 residues. CDR1 and CDR2 (germline): SGHVS, FQNEAQ. The J segment lost 1 base and the V segment lost 7 bases, leaving 11 bases of the junction unmatched. The CDR3 protein is CASNPAGTSGRPQETQYF. CDR3 in DNA: TGTGCCAGCAACCCAGCCGGGACTAGCGGGAGACCCCAAGAGACCCAGTACTTC.

This rearrangement joins TRBV7-9 to TRBJ2-3; the D gene is possibly TRBD2 (8 bases). Trimming removed 11 bases from V and 4 bases from J, with 25 bases in between. Germline CDR1 and CDR2: SEHNR and FQNEAQ (reference sequence). CDR3 size: 16 residues. The CDR3: CAWSRGDGGRSDTQYF. The CDR3 coding sequence is TGTGCCTGGAGCAGGGGGGATGGCGGGAGGTCAGATACGCAGTATTTT.

The chain is built from TRBV13 and TRBJ2-6; TRBD1 aligns across 8 bases. Germline CDR1 is PRHDT and CDR2 is FYEKMQ (reference sequence). Trimming took 5 bases from V and 17 from J; bases not matched to a gene: 2. CDR3 size: 10 residues. CDR3 residues: CASSPDRVTF. CDR3 bases: TGTGCCAGCAGCCCGGACAGGGTGACTTTC. The whole variable domain, remainder taken from reference TRBV13 and TRBJ2-6, is AAGVIQSPRHLIKEKRETATLKCYPIPRHDTVYWYQQGPGQDPQFLISFYEKMQSDKGSIPDRFSAQQFSDYHSELNMSSLELGDSALYFCASSPDRVTFGAGSRLTVL.

On this clonotype: Since the CDR3 does not end with the conserved phenylalanine or tryptophan, this likely comes from a read error. The chain is built from TRBV29-1 and TRBJ1-2; D is ambiguous. Germline lookup yields CDR1 SQVTM and CDR2 ANQGSEA. V was cut by 1 base and J by 2 bases, with 8 bases left in between. The CDR3 is made up of 13 amino acids. CDR3 sequence reads: CSVEGSRNYGYTP. For the CDR3, the DNA is TGCAGCGTTGAAGGATCGCGCAACTATGGCTACACCCCC.